This T cell receptor (beta chain) comes out of a study of T cells in Graves' hyperthyroidism and ophthalmopathy. This clonotype has ten or more counts. Amplification yielded TCR beta CDR3 regions, with RNA transcripts as the source. First-round RT-PCR with HTBI primers amplified the TCR CDR3 region. TCRdb fed the multiplex PCR reads into MiXCR, producing one record per CDR3 protein. This table holds a few hundred thousand distinct CDR3 sequences, around 46% found once. V dropped 0 bases and J dropped 3; count of bases not matched to a gene: 2. Germline-derived CDR1 and CDR2 are MNHEY and SVGAGI. This CDR3 is 14 amino acids long.

The TCR originated in a woman between 18 and 30 years old with Graves' hyperthyroidism. The chain joins TRBV6-5 to TRBJ2-7, with TRBD2 matching over 7 bases. The sample was peripheral blood or thyroid tissue (not recorded which). CDR3: CASSYSGGIYEQYF. CDR3 bases: TGTGCCAGCAGTTACTCGGGGGGGATCTACGAGCAGTACTTC.